This entry lists 11 T cell receptor beta chains sequenced from one sample in a study of technical replicates of blood from a few donors. Method: immunoSEQ multiplex PCR; TCRdb's copy keeps in-frame clones and lacks some. The table has under 85,000 clones, 90% to 95% seen once; the top ten hold 0.41%. The sample comprised T cells isolated from PBMCs. These receptors were collected from a human donor in good health.

The V gene is TRBV21-1, the J gene TRBJ2-2; whether TRBD1, the table's D call, matches the DNA was not checked. TRBV21-1 is a recognized pseudogene. The CDR3 contains 20 residues. DNA of the CDR3: TGTGCCAGCAGCAAACGCCTAAGTCCGGGACAGGGTCGAAACACCGGGGAGCTGTTTTTT. Amino acids: CASSKRLSPGQGRNTGELFF.

This chain joins TRBV5-4 and TRBJ2-7, with 7 bases lining up with TRBD2. The CDR3 has 17 residues. Trimming removed 6 bases from V and 0 bases from J; junction bases left unmatched: 15. CDR1 is SGHNT, CDR2 YYREEE, per germline (reference sequence). CDR3 sequence reads: CASNQMGGGADSYEQYF. The CDR3 DNA reads as TGTGCCAGCAACCAAATGGGGGGAGGGGCGGACTCCTACGAGCAGTACTTC.

The V and J genes are TRBV13 and TRBJ2-7; D unclear. Trimming took off 7 bases at V and 5 bases at J, with 15 bases between the two ends. CDR1 PRHDT and CDR2 FYEKMQ come from the germline V gene (reference sequence). The CDR3 totals 13 residues. This chain's CDR3 is CASTSTVSDEQYF. The DNA of the CDR3 is TGTGCCAGCACCTCAACCGTGTCAGACGAGCAGTACTTC.

The genes are TRBV5-6 and TRBJ2-1, with 14 bases fitting TRBD2. Germline-derived CDR1 and CDR2 are SGHDT and YYEEEE. CDR3 length equals 16 residues. V lost 2 bases and J lost 6; bases outside the gene matches: 4. CDR3 in amino acids: CASSFQTSGRANEQFF. The CDR3 DNA follows: TGTGCCAGCAGCTTTCAGACTAGCGGGAGGGCCAATGAGCAGTTCTTC.

V usage is TRBV27 and J usage is TRBJ1-2; the D is unclear. The ends were cut back, 2 bases at V and 8 bases at J, with 12 bases in the middle. Germline-derived CDR1 and CDR2 are MNHEY and SMNVEV (reference sequence). This CDR3 comprises 13 residues. For the CDR3, the DNA is TGTGCCAGCAGTTTAGCCTTCTCAGGAGGCTACACCTTC. Translating it yields CASSLAFSGGYTF.

The V gene is TRBV9, the J gene TRBJ2-1; 10 nucleotides agree with TRBD1. J gave up 6 bases and V 0 bases, and 6 bases lay outside the gene matches. The CDR3 has 16 amino acids. The germline CDR1 and CDR2 sequences are SGDLS and YYNGEE. CDR3 bases: TGTGCCAGCAGCGTAGAGGACAGGGGGGCCTCCAATGAGCAGTTCTTC. It specifies CASSVEDRGASNEQFF.

Here the CDR3 reads CASRQTGGETQYF. As DNA, the CDR3 is TGTGCCAGCAGACAAACGGGGGGGGAGACCCAGTACTTC. This rearrangement joins TRBV25-1 to TRBJ2-5; 8 bases are a match to TRBD2. V shed 6 bases, J shed 5 bases, and the junction held 5 bases outside the gene matches. CDR1 is MGHDK, CDR2 SYGVNS, per germline. This CDR3 comprises 13 residues.

V gene TRBV6-6 combines with J gene TRBJ2-1, with a tentative D call TRBD2 (6 bases). The germline V and J ends were trimmed by 11 bases and 6 bases, with 17 bases remaining between them. Per germline, CDR1 MNHNY and CDR2 SVGAGI (reference sequence). The CDR3 extends over 13 amino acids. The CDR3 sequence: CAEAASELNEQFF. CDR3 DNA: TGTGCCGAGGCAGCTAGCGAACTCAATGAGCAGTTCTTC.

The J gene is TRBJ2-5, the V gene TRBV4-1, with 11 bases that match TRBD1. Germline V lookup: CDR1 MGHRA, CDR2 YSYEKL. With V trimmed by 2 bases and J by 9 bases, 2 bases remained unmatched. CDR3 size: 13 residues. DNA of the CDR3: TGCGCCAGCAGCCAAAGGGACAGGGGGGCCCAGTACTTC. Residues: CASSQRDRGAQYF.

The chain is built from TRBV27 and TRBJ2-7, with D perhaps TRBD1 (6 bases). Germline V gives CDR1 MNHEY, CDR2 SMNVEV (reference sequence). The CDR3 is 15 residues long. The V gene lost 6 bases and the J gene lost 7 bases, with 22 bases spanning the gap. The CDR3 region is CASRNRVISTGEQYF. The DNA for the CDR3 is TGTGCCAGCAGGAACAGGGTTATTTCCACGGGGGAGCAGTACTTC.

This clone was observed a few times. The V call is TRBV19, the J call TRBJ1-5; no reliable D call. V lost 3 bases and J lost 6, with 9 bases in between. Germline V gene lookup returns CDR1 LNHDA and CDR2 SQIVND (reference sequence). The CDR3 is made up of 13 amino acids. The CDR3 is CASSMGGPQPQHF. CDR3 nucleotide sequence: TGTGCCAGTAGTATGGGAGGGCCTCAGCCCCAGCATTTT.